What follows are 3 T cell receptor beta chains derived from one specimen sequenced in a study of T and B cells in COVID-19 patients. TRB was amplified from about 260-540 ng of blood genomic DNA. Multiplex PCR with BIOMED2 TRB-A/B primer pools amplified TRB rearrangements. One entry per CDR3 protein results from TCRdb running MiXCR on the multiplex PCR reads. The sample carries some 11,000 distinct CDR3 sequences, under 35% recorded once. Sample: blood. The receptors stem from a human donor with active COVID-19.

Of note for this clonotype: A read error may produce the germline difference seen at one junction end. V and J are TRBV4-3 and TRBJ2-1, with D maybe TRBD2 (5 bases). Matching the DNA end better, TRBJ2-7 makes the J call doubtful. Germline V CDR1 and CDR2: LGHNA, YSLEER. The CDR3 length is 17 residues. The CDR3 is CASSQAQTQRVHNEQYF. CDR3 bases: TGTGCCAGCAGCCAAGCCCAAACCCAGAGGGTTCACAATGAGCAGTACTTC.

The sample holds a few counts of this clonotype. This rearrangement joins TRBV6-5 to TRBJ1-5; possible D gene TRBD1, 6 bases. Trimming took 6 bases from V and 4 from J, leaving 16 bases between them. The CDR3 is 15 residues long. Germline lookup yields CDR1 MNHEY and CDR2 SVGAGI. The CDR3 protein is CASSPSGGANQPQHF. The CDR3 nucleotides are TGTGCCAGCAGCCCCAGTGGGGGGGCTAATCAGCCCCAGCATTTT.

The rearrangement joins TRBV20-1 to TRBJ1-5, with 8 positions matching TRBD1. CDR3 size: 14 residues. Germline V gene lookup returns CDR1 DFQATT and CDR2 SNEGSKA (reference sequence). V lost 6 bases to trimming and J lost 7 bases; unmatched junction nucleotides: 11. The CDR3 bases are TGCAGTGCCCTACTAGGACAGGGTGACCAGCCCCAGCATTTT. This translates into CSALLGQGDQPQHF.